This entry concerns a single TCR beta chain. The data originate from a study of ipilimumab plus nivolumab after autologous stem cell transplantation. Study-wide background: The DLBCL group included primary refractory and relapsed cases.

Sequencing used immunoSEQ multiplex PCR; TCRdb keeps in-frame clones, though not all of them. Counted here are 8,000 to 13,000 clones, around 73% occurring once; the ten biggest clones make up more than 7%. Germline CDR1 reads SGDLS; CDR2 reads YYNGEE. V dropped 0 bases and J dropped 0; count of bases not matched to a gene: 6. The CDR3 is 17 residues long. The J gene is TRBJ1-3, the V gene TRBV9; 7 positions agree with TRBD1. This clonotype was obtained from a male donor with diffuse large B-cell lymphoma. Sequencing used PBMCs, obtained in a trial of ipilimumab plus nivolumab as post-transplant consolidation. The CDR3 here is CASSVDAGGFSGNTIYF. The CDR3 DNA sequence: TGTGCCAGCAGCGTAGATGCAGGGGGGTTCTCTGGAAACACCATATATTTT. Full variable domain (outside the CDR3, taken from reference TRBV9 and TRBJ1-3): DSGVTQTPKHLITATGQRVTLRCSPRSGDLSVYWYQQSLDQGLQFLIQYYNGEERAKGNILERFSAQQFPDLHSELNLSSLELGDSALYFCASSVDAGGFSGNTIYFGEGSWLTVV.